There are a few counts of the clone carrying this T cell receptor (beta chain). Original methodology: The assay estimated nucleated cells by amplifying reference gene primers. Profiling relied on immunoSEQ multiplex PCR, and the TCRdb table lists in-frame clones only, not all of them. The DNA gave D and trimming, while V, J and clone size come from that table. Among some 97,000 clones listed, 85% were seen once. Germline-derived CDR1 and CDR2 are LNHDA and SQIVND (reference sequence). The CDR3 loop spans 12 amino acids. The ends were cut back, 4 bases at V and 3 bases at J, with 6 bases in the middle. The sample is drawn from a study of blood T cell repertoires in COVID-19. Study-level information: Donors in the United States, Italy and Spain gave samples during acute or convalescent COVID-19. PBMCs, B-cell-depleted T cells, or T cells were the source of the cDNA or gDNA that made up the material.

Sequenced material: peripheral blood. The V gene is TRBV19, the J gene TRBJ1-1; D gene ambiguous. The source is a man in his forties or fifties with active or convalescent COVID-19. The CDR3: CASSKRDTEAFF. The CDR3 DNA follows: TGTGCCAGTAGTAAACGGGACACTGAAGCTTTCTTT.